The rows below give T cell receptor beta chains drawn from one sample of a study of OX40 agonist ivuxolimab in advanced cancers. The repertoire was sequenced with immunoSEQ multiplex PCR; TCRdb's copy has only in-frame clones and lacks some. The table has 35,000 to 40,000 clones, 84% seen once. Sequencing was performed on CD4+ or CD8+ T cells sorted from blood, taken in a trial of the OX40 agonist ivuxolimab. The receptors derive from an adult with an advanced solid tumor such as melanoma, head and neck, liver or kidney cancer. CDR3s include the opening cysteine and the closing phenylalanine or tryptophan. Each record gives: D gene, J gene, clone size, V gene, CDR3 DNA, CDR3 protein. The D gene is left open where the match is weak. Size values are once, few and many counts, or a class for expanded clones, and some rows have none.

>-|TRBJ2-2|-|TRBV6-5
TGTGCCAGCAGTTTCCGGGCCCTCCGGGAGCTGTTTTTT
CASSFRALRELFF
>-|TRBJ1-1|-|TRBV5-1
TGCGCCAGCAGCTTGTTTCCGGACGGCCCTGAAGCTTTCTTT
CASSLFPDGPEAFF
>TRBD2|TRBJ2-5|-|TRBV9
TGTGCCAGCACCACTAGCGGGGGGGCCGGGGAGACCCAGTACTTC
CASTTSGGAGETQYF
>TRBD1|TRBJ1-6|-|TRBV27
TGTGCCAGCAGTTTACGGGACAGGCGCTCCTATAATTCACCCCTCCACTTT
CASSLRDRRSYNSPLHF
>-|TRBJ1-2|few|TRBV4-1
TGCGCCAGCAGCCAAGAAAGGTTCATCGGTCAAGCTAACTATGGCTACACCTTC
CASSQERFIGQANYGYTF
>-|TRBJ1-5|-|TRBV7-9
TGTGCTGGGGGAGACTCGGAGAATCAGCCCCAGCATTTT
CAGGDSENQPQHF
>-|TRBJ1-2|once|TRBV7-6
TGTGCCAGCAGTATCAAGGGGTACTCACATAACTATGGCTACACCTTC
CASSIKGYSHNYGYTF
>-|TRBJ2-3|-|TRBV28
TGTGCCAGCAGTGGGGACTCCCTCACAGATACGCAGTATTTT
CASSGDSLTDTQYF
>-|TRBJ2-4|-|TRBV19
TGTGCCACCTCAGAGGGGAAAAGGAACATTCAGTACTTC
CATSEGKRNIQYF
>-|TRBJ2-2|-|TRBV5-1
TGCGCCAGCAGCTTGTCTTCAGGGAACACCGGGGAGCTGTTTTTT
CASSLSSGNTGELFF
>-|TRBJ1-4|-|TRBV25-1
TGTGCCAGCAGTGAATTCCTTAATGAAAAACTGTTTTTT
CASSEFLNEKLFF
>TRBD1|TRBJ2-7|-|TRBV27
TGTGCCAGCAGTTGGGGACAGACCTACGAGCAGTACTTC
CASSWGQTYEQYF
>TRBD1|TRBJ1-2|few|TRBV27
TGTGCCAGCAGTCCCTGGGACAGGGCTAACTATGGCTACACCTTC
CASSPWDRANYGYTF
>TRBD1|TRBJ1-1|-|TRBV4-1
TGCGCCAGCAGCCAAGACCAGGGGGGCGGGACTGAAGCTTTCTTT
CASSQDQGGGTEAFF
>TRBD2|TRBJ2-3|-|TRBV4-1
TGCGCCAGCAGCCTGAGACTAGCGTCAGATACGCAGTATTTT
CASSLRLASDTQYF
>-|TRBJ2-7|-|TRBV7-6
TGTGCCAGCAGCTGGGACCTGGAGCTGTACTTC
CASSWDLELYF
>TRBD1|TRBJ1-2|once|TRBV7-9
TGTGCCAGCAGCTTCGGCACAGGGGTAGGCTACACCTTC
CASSFGTGVGYTF
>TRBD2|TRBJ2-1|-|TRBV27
TGTGCCAGCCATCCGGGACTAGGGGAGTGGGGATCCTACAATGAGCAGTTCTTC
CASHPGLGEWGSYNEQFF